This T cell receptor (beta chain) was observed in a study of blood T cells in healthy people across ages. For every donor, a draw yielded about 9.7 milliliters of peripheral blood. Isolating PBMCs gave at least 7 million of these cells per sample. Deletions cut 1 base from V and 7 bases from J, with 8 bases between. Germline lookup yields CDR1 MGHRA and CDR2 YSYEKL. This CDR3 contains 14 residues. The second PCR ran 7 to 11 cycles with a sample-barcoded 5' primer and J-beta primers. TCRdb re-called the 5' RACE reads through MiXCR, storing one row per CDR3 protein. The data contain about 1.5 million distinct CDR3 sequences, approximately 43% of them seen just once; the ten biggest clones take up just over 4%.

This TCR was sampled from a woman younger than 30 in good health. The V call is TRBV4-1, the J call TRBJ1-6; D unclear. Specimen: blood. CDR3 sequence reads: CASSQAWENSPLHF. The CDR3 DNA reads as TGCGCCAGCAGCCAAGCCTGGGAAAATTCACCCCTCCACTTT.